This TCR beta chain emerged from a study of blood T cell repertoires in COVID-19. Study background: Sites across the United States, Italy and Spain contributed samples from acute and convalescent COVID-19.

Data came from immunoSEQ multiplex PCR; TCRdb stores just in-frame clones and leaves some out. The sample yields some 300,000 clones, 90% seen once. The CDR3 sequence is 15 residues long. With 6 bases clipped from V and 6 bases from J, the junction kept 7 bases outside the gene matches. The germline CDR1 and CDR2 sequences are LGHNA and YSLEER. The sequence came from a woman aged 40 to 49 with COVID-19, enrolled during active disease. The sample comprised peripheral blood. The rearrangement joins TRBV4-3 to TRBJ2-1, with 11 positions matching TRBD1. This CDR3 reads CASSQDRGLSNEQFF. CDR3 bases: TGCGCCAGCAGTCAGGACAGGGGGCTCAGCAATGAGCAGTTCTTC.